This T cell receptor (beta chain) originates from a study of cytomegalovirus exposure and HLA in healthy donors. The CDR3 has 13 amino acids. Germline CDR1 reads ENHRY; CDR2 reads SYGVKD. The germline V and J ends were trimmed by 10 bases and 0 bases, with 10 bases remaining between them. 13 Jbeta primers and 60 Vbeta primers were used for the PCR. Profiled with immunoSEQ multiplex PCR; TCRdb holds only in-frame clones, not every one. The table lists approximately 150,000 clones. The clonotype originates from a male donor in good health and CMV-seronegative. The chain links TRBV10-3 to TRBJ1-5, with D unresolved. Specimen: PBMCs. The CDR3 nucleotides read TGTGCCAATTCGAGGGATAGCAATCAGCCCCAGCATTTT. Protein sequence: CANSRDSNQPQHF.